These 30 T cell receptor beta chains share one sample of origin, sequenced in a study of CD8 T cells in Susac syndrome. With random hexamers, reverse transcription was performed on roughly 0.5 to 1 ug of RNA. Using its own MiXCR run on the immunoSEQ multiplex PCR reads, TCRdb lists one record per CDR3 protein. The sample records approximately 130,000 distinct CDR3 sequences, 91% being singletons. The sample taken for sequencing was CD8+ T cells from PBMCs. The source of these receptors is a human donor with multiple sclerosis.

The rearrangement uses TRBV28 and TRBJ2-1, with 9 positions matching TRBD2. Per germline, CDR1 MDHEN and CDR2 SYDVKM. Trimming cost V 3 bases and J 5 bases; bases outside gene matches: 5. The CDR3 totals 15 residues. CDR3 in DNA: TGTGCCAGCAGTTTGAGGATAGCGGGGGACAATGAGCAGTTCTTC. This translates into CASSLRIAGDNEQFF.

This chain connects TRBV24-1 to TRBJ1-2; D is possibly TRBD1 (6 bases). Germline V gene sequence: CDR1 KGHDR, CDR2 SFDVKD. This CDR3 contains 15 residues. The V end lost 3 bases, the J end lost 6 bases, and 16 bases lay between the germline ends. The CDR3 nucleotides read TGTGCCACCAGTGATCCGACCCGGGGGGGCAATGGCTACACCTTC. It encodes CATSDPTRGGNGYTF.

This clonotype was observed a single time. The chain uses TRBV12-3 or TRBV12-4 and TRBJ2-7; maybe TRBD2 (6 bases). The V end was cut by 10 bases, the J end by 0 bases, with 13 bases between. The length of the CDR3 is 13 residues. CDR3 DNA sequence: TGTGCCACCCGGGGACTTGCCTCCTACGAGCAGTACTTC. Protein: CATRGLASYEQYF.

In nucleotides, the CDR3 is TGTGCCAGCTCACCATTAAGTGGGTTGAGGACGGTCACTGAAGCTTTCTTT. Protein: CASSPLSGLRTVTEAFF. This chain uses TRBV18 with TRBJ1-1, with no clear D. Germline CDR1 reads KGHSH; CDR2 reads LQKENI. Deletions cut 2 bases from V and 4 bases from J, with 20 bases between. The CDR3 loop spans 17 amino acids.

The CDR3 reads CASSQERGSGSTDTQYF. The CDR3 nucleotides are TGTGCCAGCAGCCAAGAGCGGGGGAGCGGGTCCACAGATACGCAGTATTTT. This chain connects TRBV6-2 or TRBV6-3 to TRBJ2-3; 8 bases map to TRBD2. This CDR3 comprises 17 residues. Germline CDR1 MNHEY, CDR2 SVGEGT. J lost 2 bases, V lost 6 bases, and 13 bases had no gene match.

This chain connects TRBV4-3 to TRBJ2-7, with 7 bases that match TRBD2. Germline V gives CDR1 LGHNA, CDR2 YSLEER. The CDR3 runs 15 residues. V gave up 0 bases and J gave up 3 bases; unmatched junction bases: 5. This chain's CDR3 is CASSQDRRESYEQYF. The CDR3 DNA follows: TGCGCCAGCAGCCAAGATCGGCGGGAGAGCTACGAGCAGTACTTC.

J is TRBJ2-4 and V is TRBV10-1, with D possibly matching TRBD1 (5 bases). The CDR3 contains 13 residues. V was shortened by 4 bases and J by 5 bases, with 9 bases between the two germline ends. Germline CDR1 is WNHNN and CDR2 is SYGVQD (reference sequence). CDR3 bases: TGCGCCAGCAGTGCAACAGGTGAAAACATTCAGTACTTC. Translation: CASSATGENIQYF.

The rearrangement uses TRBV3-1 and TRBJ2-2, with TRBD2 matching 10 bases. This CDR3 spans 20 amino acids. With 5 bases clipped from V and 1 base from J, the junction kept 16 bases outside the gene matches. Germline V gene sequence: CDR1 LGHDT, CDR2 YNNKEL (reference sequence). The CDR3 region has the DNA TGTGCCAGCAGCAGGGAGCCCTCTAGCGGGAGATGGGAGAACACCGGGGAGCTGTTTTTT. Amino acid sequence: CASSREPSSGRWENTGELFF.

The J gene is TRBJ2-3, the V gene TRBV28; D may be TRBD1 (5 bases). The V end was cut by 6 bases, the J end by 0 bases, with 10 bases between. This CDR3 comprises 14 residues. CDR1 is MDHEN and CDR2 is SYDVKM in the germline V gene. DNA for the CDR3: TGTGCCAGCAGCAGGACACTGAGCACAGATACGCAGTATTTT. Its protein is CASSRTLSTDTQYF.

This chain joins TRBV30 and TRBJ1-2, with D maybe TRBD1 (5 bases). V was pared by 4 bases and J by 11 bases, with 17 bases between. From germline, CDR1 is GTSNPN and CDR2 SVGIG (reference sequence). The length of the CDR3 is 12 residues. The CDR3 here is CAWNSVGVRYTF. The CDR3 DNA reads as TGTGCCTGGAACAGTGTGGGGGTTCGGTACACCTTC.

This sequence joins TRBV4-3 and TRBJ1-3; 7 bases are a match to TRBD1. Germline assignment: CDR1 LGHNA and CDR2 YSLEER. With 5 bases clipped from V and 1 base from J, the junction kept 5 bases outside the gene matches. The CDR3 sequence is 15 residues long. CDR3 residues: CASSEGAGSGNTIYF. For the CDR3, the DNA is TGCGCCAGCAGCGAGGGGGCAGGGTCTGGAAACACCATATATTTT.

This chain joins TRBV15 and TRBJ2-3; no clear D gene. This CDR3 is 14 amino acids long. Trimming stripped 2 bases from V and 0 bases from J, with 6 bases between. CDR1 LNHNV and CDR2 YYDKDF come from the germline V gene (reference sequence). The CDR3 DNA is TGTGCCACCAGCAGATCCCTTAGCACAGATACGCAGTATTTT. This sequence encodes CATSRSLSTDTQYF.

This chain links TRBV7-2 with TRBJ1-5, with D perhaps matching TRBD1 (5 bases). V was cut by 5 bases and J by 6 bases, with 14 bases left in between. The CDR3 sequence is 14 residues long. Germline V gene data show CDR1 as SGHTA and CDR2 as FQGNSA. The CDR3 sequence: CASSPAGGGQPQHF. DNA for the CDR3: TGTGCCAGCAGCCCCGCGGGGGGAGGTCAGCCCCAGCATTTT.

V and J are TRBV5-1 and TRBJ2-7, with D possibly matching TRBD1 (5 bases). Trimming cost V 0 bases and J 2 bases, with 9 bases left between them. The CDR3 runs to 14 residues. The V gene's germline CDR1 is SGHRS and CDR2 YFSETQ. The CDR3 is CASSLGAGPYEQYF. CDR3 in DNA: TGCGCCAGCAGCTTGGGGGCAGGGCCCTACGAGCAGTACTTC.

This clonotype has only one observation. The V and J genes are TRBV9 and TRBJ2-2; the D gene is possibly TRBD1 (6 bases). This CDR3 is 14 amino acids long. Trimming stripped 4 bases from V and 4 bases from J, with 11 bases between. The germline CDR1 and CDR2 sequences are SGDLS and YYNGEE. The CDR3 coding sequence is TGTGCCAGCAGCTCTGACAGGCTCACCGGGGAGCTGTTTTTT. Translating gives CASSSDRLTGELFF.

In DNA form, the CDR3 reads TGTGCCAGCAGCTGGACTAGCGGGCTTTTCTACGAGCAGTACTTC. This sequence encodes CASSWTSGLFYEQYF. This chain connects TRBV5-6 to TRBJ2-7, with 11 bases fitting TRBD2. The CDR3 length is 15 residues. Germline CDR1 and CDR2: SGHDT and YYEEEE. Germline trimming cut 3 bases from V and 3 bases from J; bases unmatched to any gene: 5.

The rearrangement joins TRBV12-3 or TRBV12-4 to TRBJ2-1, with D perhaps TRBD2 (5 bases). The CDR3 totals 14 residues. Trimming pared 5 bases from V and 9 bases from J, leaving 17 bases between. The CDR3 region has the DNA TGTGCCAGCAGTCGGCTTCTTGGAGGAGGTGAGCAGTTCTTC. This gives the protein CASSRLLGGGEQFF.

The chain recombines TRBV20-1 with TRBJ2-7, with D perhaps matching TRBD1 (5 bases). The CDR3 consists of 15 residues. The ends were cut back, 0 bases at V and 7 bases at J, with 19 bases in the middle. Germline CDR1 and CDR2: DFQATT and SNEGSKA (reference sequence). CDR3 amino acids: CSARDRASQAWEQYF. CDR3 sequence (DNA): TGCAGTGCTAGAGATCGAGCGTCACAGGCGTGGGAGCAGTACTTC.

V gene TRBV11-2 combines with J gene TRBJ2-7; D gene ambiguous. The V and J ends lost 8 bases and 5 bases respectively, with 10 bases between them. The CDR3 loop spans 11 amino acids. CDR1 and CDR2 from the germline V gene are SGHAT and FQNNGV. This CDR3 reads CASAGANEQYF. The CDR3, as DNA: TGTGCCAGCGCAGGAGCTAACGAGCAGTACTTC.

The V gene is TRBV3-1, the J gene TRBJ2-7; no reliable D call. Deletions cut 3 bases from V and 4 bases from J, with 10 bases between. The V gene's germline CDR1 is LGHDT and CDR2 YNNKEL (reference sequence). This CDR3 has 13 residues. The CDR3: CASSHRLEYEQYF. The CDR3 DNA is TGTGCCAGCAGCCATCGTCTCGAATACGAGCAGTACTTC.

The chain joins TRBV30 to TRBJ1-2; D ambiguous. V gave up 3 bases and J gave up 3 bases, with 8 bases separating them. Germline CDR1 reads GTSNPN; CDR2 reads SVGIG (reference sequence). The CDR3 length is 12 residues. The CDR3 loop is CAWRNTYYGYTF. CDR3 nucleotide sequence: TGTGCCTGGAGGAACACTTACTATGGCTACACCTTC.

The chain combines TRBV9 with TRBJ2-7, with TRBD2 identical over 8 bases. CDR3 length: 14 amino acids. Germline values: CDR1 SGDLS, CDR2 YYNGEE. J gave up 3 bases and V 4 bases, and 6 bases lay outside the gene matches. The CDR3 DNA reads as TGTGCCAGCAGCCCAAGGACTAGCTTCTACGAGCAGTACTTC. Translated, it gives CASSPRTSFYEQYF. The full variable domain, in which reference TRBV9 and TRBJ2-7 provide the parts outside the CDR3, is DSGVTQTPKHLITATGQRVTLRCSPRSGDLSVYWYQQSLDQGLQFLIQYYNGEERAKGNILERFSAQQFPDLHSELNLSSLELGDSALYFCASSPRTSFYEQYFGPGTRLTVT.

This sequence joins TRBV5-4 and TRBJ2-3, with 8 bases lining up with TRBD1. Trimming at V came to 1 base and at J to 14 bases, leaving 12 bases not matched to a gene. Germline V CDR1 and CDR2: SGHNT, YYREEE (reference sequence). The CDR3 covers 14 residues. This chain's CDR3 is CASSLMTGAGYLYF. Here the CDR3 DNA reads TGTGCCAGCAGCTTGATGACAGGGGCTGGTTATTTGTATTTT.

This chain uses TRBV6-1 with TRBJ1-1; D gene unclear. The CDR3 sequence is 14 residues long. Germline V gene sequence: CDR1 MNHNS, CDR2 SASEGT. V was cut by 3 bases and J by 1 base, with 9 bases left in between. The CDR3 bases are TGTGCCAGCAGTGAGACGGGAGAGAACACTGAAGCTTTCTTT. This gives the protein CASSETGENTEAFF.

The chain couples TRBV6-5 to TRBJ1-2; 7 nucleotides line up with TRBD1. There are 13 residues in the CDR3. Germline CDR1 reads MNHEY; CDR2 reads SVGAGI. After removal of 2 bases from V and 4 bases from J, the junction contained 1 base not matched to a gene. Here the CDR3 reads CASSYEGAYGYTF. CDR3 coding DNA: TGTGCCAGCAGTTACGAGGGGGCCTATGGCTACACCTTC.

This chain links TRBV19 with TRBJ1-5; D perhaps matches TRBD1 (5 bases). The V end lost 5 bases, the J end lost 7 bases, and 12 bases lay between the germline ends. There are 13 residues in the CDR3. The germline CDR1 and CDR2 sequences are LNHDA and SQIVND (reference sequence). CDR3 amino acids: CASSPSPGQPQHF. The CDR3 coding sequence is TGTGCCAGTAGTCCCTCCCCAGGGCAGCCCCAGCATTTT. Complete variable domain (other parts from reference TRBV19 and TRBJ1-5): DGGITQSPKYLFRKEGQNVTLSCEQNLNHDAMYWYRQDPGQGLRLIYYSQIVNDFQKGDIAEGYSVSREKKESFPLTVTSAQKNPTAFYLCASSPSPGQPQHFGDGTRLSIL.

This clonotype was counted a single time. V usage is TRBV6-5 and J usage is TRBJ2-1, with 8 positions matching TRBD1. The CDR3 is 14 residues long. Trimming took 4 bases from V and 8 from J; bases not matched to a gene: 7. CDR1 and CDR2 (germline): MNHEY, SVGAGI. CDR3 coding DNA: TGTGCCAGCAGTTTGGGGCAGGGGGCTCATGAGCAGTTCTTC. Protein: CASSLGQGAHEQFF.

The chain uses TRBV2 and TRBJ2-2; D perhaps matches TRBD2 (5 bases). Trimming stripped 8 bases from V and 5 bases from J, with 12 bases between. The CDR3 contains 13 residues. Germline V gives CDR1 SNHLY, CDR2 FYNNEI. For the CDR3, the DNA is TGTGCCAGCCATGAGGGTAGTACCGGGGAGCTGTTTTTT. Translating gives CASHEGSTGELFF.

The chain employs TRBV29-1 and TRBJ2-5; TRBD2 matches 8 bases. The CDR3 has 15 amino acids. The germline CDR1 and CDR2 sequences are SQVTM and ANQGSEA. Trimming removed 2 bases from V and 1 base from J; junction bases left unmatched: 6. The CDR3 sequence is CSVELAGNAQETQYF. CDR3 DNA sequence: TGCAGCGTTGAACTAGCGGGCAATGCCCAAGAGACCCAGTACTTC.

The chain recombines TRBV5-6 with TRBJ2-1, with 8 bases fitting TRBD2. In germline, CDR1 is SGHDT, CDR2 YYEEEE. The CDR3 has 14 amino acids. Germline trimming cut 2 bases from V and 4 bases from J; bases unmatched to any gene: 2. CDR3 DNA sequence: TGTGCCAGCAGCTTCCAGCGGGAGTACAATGAGCAGTTCTTC. Translation: CASSFQREYNEQFF.